What follows are 21 T cell receptor beta chains derived from one specimen sequenced in a study of T-cell reconstitution after alpha-beta-depleted transplantation in children. It was with unique molecular identifiers that the TCRbeta library was prepared. TCRdb processed the PCR reads anew with MiXCR; each CDR3 protein has one entry. The data show 550,000 to 800,000 distinct CDR3 sequences, over 10% seen once. The specimen was PBMCs, collected before TCRalphabeta/CD19-depleted stem cell transplant. These TCRs come from a girl aged 2 to 10 with congenital amegakaryocytic thrombocytopenia, due to receive a stem cell transplant.

This clonotype was detected a few times. The chain has TRBV4-2 and TRBJ1-1, with a weak D call TRBD1 (5 bases). V lost 0 bases and J 5 bases, leaving 13 bases between the germline ends. Germline values: CDR1 LGHNA, CDR2 YNFKEQ. This CDR3 is 15 amino acids long. CDR3 sequence (DNA): TGTGCCAGCAGCCAAGAACCCCAGGGCTGGACTGAAGCTTTCTTT. Translation: CASSQEPQGWTEAFF.

About this clonotype itself: This may stem from a read error, because a much larger clone lies one nucleotide away. J is TRBJ2-1 and V is TRBV19; D may be TRBD1 (5 bases). V lost 4 bases and J lost 0, with 10 bases in between. From germline, CDR1 is LNHDA and CDR2 SQIVND (reference sequence). This CDR3 contains 15 residues. The CDR3 sequence is CASSSNRSSYNEQFF. In DNA form, the CDR3 reads TGTGCCAGTAGTAGCAACAGGAGCTCCTACAATGAGCAGTTCTTC.

This clonotype was counted ten times or more. The chain employs TRBV20-1 and TRBJ2-7; D call uncertain. Germline CDR1 reads DFQATT; CDR2 reads SNEGSKA (reference sequence). This CDR3 region has 11 residues. Trimming took off 7 bases at V and 6 bases at J, with 13 bases between the two ends. CDR3 nucleotide sequence: TGCAGTGTCGGGCCCCGGCTCGAGCAGTACTTC. Translation gives CSVGPRLEQYF.

This clonotype was counted ten times or more. The chain combines TRBV5-1 with TRBJ2-3, with D possibly matching TRBD2 (5 bases). The germline gives CDR1 SGHRS, CDR2 YFSETQ. With 7 bases removed from V and 0 bases from J, the gap between germline ends came to 12 bases. The CDR3 totals 14 residues. The CDR3 loop reads CASREEASTDTQYF. In nucleotides, the CDR3 is TGCGCCAGCCGTGAGGAGGCTAGCACAGATACGCAGTATTTT.

This clonotype was counted between two and nine times. This sequence joins TRBV6-5 and TRBJ2-7; 8 nucleotides align to TRBD2. J gave up 12 bases and V 0 bases, and 13 bases lay outside the gene matches. The CDR3 covers 15 residues. Germline loops: CDR1 MNHEY, CDR2 SVGAGI. CDR3: CASSYSSASGSFGYF. Written as DNA, the CDR3 is TGTGCCAGCAGTTACTCGAGCGCCAGCGGGAGTTTTGGGTACTTC.

Only a few counts were recorded for this clonotype. The rearrangement joins TRBV20-1 to TRBJ2-7; 8 bases map to TRBD2. Germline CDR1 reads DFQATT; CDR2 reads SNEGSKA (reference sequence). The CDR3 is 16 amino acids. J was trimmed by 7 bases and V by 1 base; bases with no gene match: 15. The CDR3 nucleotides are TGCAGTGCTAGAGTGCCGCCCCGACTAGCGAGGACGGAGCAGTACTTC. It translates to CSARVPPRLARTEQYF.

This clonotype has at least ten counts. The J gene is TRBJ1-2, the V gene TRBV29-1; the D is unclear. V was shortened by 4 bases and J by 6 bases, with 24 bases between the two germline ends. This CDR3 contains 16 residues. The germline V gene encodes CDR1 SQVTM and CDR2 ANQGSEA. The CDR3: CSVARRVTSPWDGYTF. In nucleotides, the CDR3 is TGCAGCGTTGCCCGTCGGGTCACCAGTCCATGGGATGGCTACACCTTC.

This clonotype appeared many times. The chain employs TRBV20-1 and TRBJ2-3, with 7 nucleotides matching TRBD1. This CDR3 comprises 16 residues. The germline V gene has CDR1 DFQATT and CDR2 SNEGSKA (reference sequence). The ends lost 0 bases at V and 0 bases at J; junction bases unmatched: 6. The CDR3 DNA is TGCAGTGCTAGAGATATTACAGGGGAGAGCACAGATACGCAGTATTTT. Translated: CSARDITGESTDTQYF.

The chain joins TRBV29-1 to TRBJ2-5; the match to TRBD2 covers 16 bases. Germline V lookup: CDR1 SQVTM, CDR2 ANQGSEA. V gave up 8 bases and J gave up 5 bases; unmatched junction bases: 11. The CDR3 runs to 16 residues. The CDR3 spells CSNSGTSGRAVETQYF. The DNA of the CDR3 is TGCAGCAACTCAGGGACTAGCGGGAGGGCCGTGGAGACCCAGTACTTC.

This clonotype occurred a few times. V and J are TRBV29-1 and TRBJ2-5; 8 bases line up with TRBD2. The V gene's germline CDR1 is SQVTM and CDR2 ANQGSEA. With V trimmed by 2 bases and J by 0 bases, 2 bases remained unmatched. The CDR3 is 14 amino acids. CDR3 sequence (DNA): TGCAGCGTTGAACTAGCGGGCAACCAAGAGACCCAGTACTTC. Its protein is CSVELAGNQETQYF.

In its sample, this clonotype was seen many times. The chain carries TRBV7-9 and TRBJ1-2; no reliable D call. CDR3 length: 12 residues. The germline CDR1 and CDR2 sequences are SEHNR and FQNEAQ (reference sequence). With 2 bases removed from V and 6 bases from J, the gap between germline ends came to 7 bases. CDR3 amino acids: CASSLRVHGYTF. As DNA, the CDR3 is TGTGCCAGCAGCTTACGGGTCCATGGCTACACCTTC.

This clonotype was counted at least ten times. In nucleotides, the CDR3 is TGTGCCAGCAGTTTCGGGAAAACCTACGAGCAGTACTTC. It specifies CASSFGKTYEQYF. The chain joins TRBV28 to TRBJ2-7; possibly TRBD2 for D (5 bases). The CDR3 sequence is 13 residues long. V lost 3 bases and J lost 2, with 8 bases in between. Germline CDR1 MDHEN, CDR2 SYDVKM.

This clonotype has at least ten counts. The chain uses TRBV20-1 and TRBJ2-5; the match to TRBD1 covers 10 bases. Trimming removed 1 base from V and 5 bases from J; junction bases left unmatched: 7. Germline CDR1 and CDR2: DFQATT and SNEGSKA (reference sequence). This CDR3 spans 15 amino acids. The CDR3 sequence: CSARVDRGLGETQYF. The CDR3 coding sequence is TGCAGTGCTAGAGTGGACAGGGGGTTAGGTGAGACCCAGTACTTC.

This clonotype was seen ten or more times. V usage is TRBV20-1 and J usage is TRBJ2-1; possibly TRBD2 for D (5 bases). The CDR3 totals 14 residues. V shed 2 bases and J shed 2 bases, with 10 bases lying between them. CDR1 and CDR2 (germline): DFQATT, SNEGSKA (reference sequence). In DNA, the CDR3 is TGCAGTGCTAGAATGGGGAGTCCCTACAATGAGCAGTTCTTC. Encoded protein: CSARMGSPYNEQFF.

This clonotype was observed a handful of times. This chain joins TRBV28 and TRBJ2-1, with D tentatively TRBD2 (6 bases). The ends were cut back, 3 bases at V and 8 bases at J, with 26 bases in the middle. The CDR3 length is 18 residues. CDR1 and CDR2 (germline): MDHEN, SYDVKM. In nucleotides, the CDR3 is TGTGCCAGCAGTTTCCAATCGGGACGCGTCGGAGGGGAAGATGAGCAGTTCTTC. This translates into CASSFQSGRVGGEDEQFF.

This clonotype has ten or more counts. The CDR3 nucleotides read TGCGCCAGCAGCTTGGAAGGACAAGGAAATTCACCCCTCCACTTT. Protein product: CASSLEGQGNSPLHF. The chain carries TRBV5-1 and TRBJ1-6; D is possibly TRBD1 (5 bases). V was cut by 0 bases and J by 7 bases, with 11 bases left in between. Germline V gene sequence: CDR1 SGHRS, CDR2 YFSETQ. The CDR3 has 15 residues.

This clonotype was detected only a few times. V is TRBV5-1 and J is TRBJ1-2; a possible D gene is TRBD1 (5 bases). The CDR3 has 14 residues. V lost 0 bases and J lost 6, with 12 bases in between. Per the germline V gene, CDR1 is SGHRS and CDR2 is YFSETQ. This chain's CDR3 is CASSLAPGMDGYTF. CDR3 nucleotides: TGCGCCAGCAGCTTGGCCCCAGGGATGGATGGCTACACCTTC.

A few counts support this clonotype. The chain is built from TRBV19 and TRBJ2-3, with unresolved D. The CDR3 covers 13 residues. The V gene lost 6 bases and the J gene lost 6 bases, with 13 bases spanning the gap. The germline V gene has CDR1 LNHDA and CDR2 SQIVND (reference sequence). The CDR3 DNA is TGTGCCAGTAGCAACCCCAACACGGATACGCAGTATTTT. It translates to CASSNPNTDTQYF.

The V call is TRBV12-3 or TRBV12-4, the J call TRBJ1-2, with a tentative D call TRBD1 (5 bases). Trimming took off 11 bases at V and 4 bases at J, with 20 bases between the two ends. The CDR3 extends over 14 amino acids. CDR3 sequence reads: CAQGPGRETYGYTF. DNA of the CDR3: TGTGCCCAGGGCCCAGGAAGGGAGACCTATGGCTACACCTTC.

The V and J genes are TRBV20-1 and TRBJ1-1; a possible D gene is TRBD1 (5 bases). Germline V gene sequence: CDR1 DFQATT, CDR2 SNEGSKA (reference sequence). The CDR3 runs to 14 residues. V was cut by 2 bases and J by 2 bases, with 12 bases left in between. Here the CDR3 reads CSARRGSGNTEAFF. CDR3 in DNA: TGCAGTGCTAGAAGGGGTTCAGGTAACACTGAAGCTTTCTTT.

The rearrangement links TRBV7-2 to TRBJ1-2; D might be TRBD1 (5 bases). Germline V gene lookup returns CDR1 SGHTA and CDR2 FQGNSA. V gave up 1 base and J gave up 8 bases, with 11 bases separating them. The CDR3 covers 13 residues. The CDR3 sequence is CASSLGQGGGYTF. The CDR3 bases are TGTGCCAGCAGCTTAGGGCAGGGTGGCGGCTACACCTTC.